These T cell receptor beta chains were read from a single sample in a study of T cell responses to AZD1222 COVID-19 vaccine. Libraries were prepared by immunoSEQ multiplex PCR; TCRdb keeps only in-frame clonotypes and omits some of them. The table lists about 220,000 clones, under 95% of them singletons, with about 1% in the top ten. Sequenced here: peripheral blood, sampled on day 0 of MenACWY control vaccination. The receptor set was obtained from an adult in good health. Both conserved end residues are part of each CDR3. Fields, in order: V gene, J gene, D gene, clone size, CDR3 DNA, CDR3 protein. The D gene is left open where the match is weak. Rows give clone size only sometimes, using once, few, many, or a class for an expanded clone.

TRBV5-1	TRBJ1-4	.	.	TGCGCCAGCAGCTTAGAGGGGGGCCTTGAAAAACTGTTTTTT	CASSLEGGLEKLFF
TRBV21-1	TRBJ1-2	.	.	TGTGCCAGCAGCAGACCGCGGACAGGATTGGGCTACACCTTC	CASSRPRTGLGYTF
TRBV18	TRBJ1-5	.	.	TGTGCCAGCTCAGAGGGTGACGGTCAGCCCCAGCATTTT	CASSEGDGQPQHF
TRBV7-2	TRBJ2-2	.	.	TGTGCCAGCAGCTTATCATCGGGGGTTACCGGGGAGCTGTTTTTT	CASSLSSGVTGELFF
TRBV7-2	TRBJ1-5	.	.	TGTGCCAGCAGTCCTGGTCCGAGCAATCAGCCCCAGCATTTT	CASSPGPSNQPQHF
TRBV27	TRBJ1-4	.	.	TGTGCCAGCAGTCCCCCCGGTGAAAAACTGTTTTTT	CASSPPGEKLFF
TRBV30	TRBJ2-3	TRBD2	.	TGTGCCTGGAGTAAAGGACTAGCGGGGGGGACAGATACGCAGTATTTT	CAWSKGLAGGTDTQYF
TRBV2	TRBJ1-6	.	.	TGTGCCAGCACTCGACAGAATTCACCCCTCCACTTT	CASTRQNSPLHF
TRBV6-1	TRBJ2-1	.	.	TGTGCCAGCAGCTCAGGGTCGTCCTACAATGAGCAGTTCTTC	CASSSGSSYNEQFF
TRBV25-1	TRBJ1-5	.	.	TGTGCCAGCAGTGAATCACGACAGAGCAATCAGCCCCAGCATTTT	CASSESRQSNQPQHF
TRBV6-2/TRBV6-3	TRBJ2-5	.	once	TGTGCCAGCAGCCCCTGGGAGACCCAGTACTTC	CASSPWETQYF
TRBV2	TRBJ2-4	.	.	TGTGCCAGCAGGGCAAAGGTAGCCAAAAACATTCAGTACTTC	CASRAKVAKNIQYF
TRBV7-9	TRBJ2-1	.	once	TGTGCCAGCAGCCGAAGTGGGGGATCCTACAATGAGCAGTTCTTC	CASSRSGGSYNEQFF
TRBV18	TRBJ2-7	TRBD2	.	TGTGCCAGCTCACCGACTAGCTTGTCCTACGAGCAGTACTTC	CASSPTSLSYEQYF
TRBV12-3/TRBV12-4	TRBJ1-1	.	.	TGTGCCAGCAGTTTCGTCAGGCCCACTGAAGCTTTCTTT	CASSFVRPTEAFF
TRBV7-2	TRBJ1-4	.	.	TGTGCCAGCAGCTTAGGAGGGTCAGGGGTGTTCCTCAGTGAAAAACTGTTTTTT	CASSLGGSGVFLSEKLFF
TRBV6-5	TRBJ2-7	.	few	TGTGCCAGCAGTCTCTCTCGGGGCTTCGAGCAGTACTTC	CASSLSRGFEQYF
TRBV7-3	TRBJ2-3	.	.	TGTGCCAGCAGCACCACAGGACGGGATACGCAGTATTTT	CASSTTGRDTQYF
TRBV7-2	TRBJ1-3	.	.	TGTGCCAGCAGCTTAAGCTGGAGCTCTGGAAACACCATATATTTT	CASSLSWSSGNTIYF
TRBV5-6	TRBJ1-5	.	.	TGTGCCAGCAGCTTTTGGAGGGGTTCGAACAATCAGCCCCAGCATTTT	CASSFWRGSNNQPQHF
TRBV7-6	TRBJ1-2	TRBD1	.	TGTGCCAGCAGCTCGGCCGGGACAGGGGGCGCGGGAGGCTACACCTTC	CASSSAGTGGAGGYTF
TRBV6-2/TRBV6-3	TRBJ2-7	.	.	TGTGCCAGCAGTTACTCGATGGCGGCGCAGTACTTC	CASSYSMAAQYF
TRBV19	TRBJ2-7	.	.	TGTGCCAGTAGTGACGGCAGCTACGAGCAGTACTTC	CASSDGSYEQYF
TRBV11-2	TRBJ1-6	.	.	TGTGCCAGCAGCTACCGGGGGCGCAATTCACCCCTCCACTTT	CASSYRGRNSPLHF
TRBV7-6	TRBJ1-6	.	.	TGTGCCAGCAGCTTAGCGGATAATTCACCCCTCCACTTT	CASSLADNSPLHF
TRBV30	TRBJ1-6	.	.	TGTGCCTGGAGTGTAAGGGGGATCGATAATTCACCCCTCCACTTT	CAWSVRGIDNSPLHF
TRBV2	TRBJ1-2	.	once	TGTGCCAGCAGTCCCGACAGTAACTATGGCTACACCTTC	CASSPDSNYGYTF
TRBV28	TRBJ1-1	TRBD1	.	TGTGCCAGCAATCCAGGGGGGAACACTGAAGCTTTCTTT	CASNPGGNTEAFF
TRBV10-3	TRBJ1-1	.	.	TGTGCCATCAGTGCGCAGGAGAACACTGAAGCTTTCTTT	CAISAQENTEAFF
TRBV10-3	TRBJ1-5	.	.	TGTGCCATCAGTGACAGGGTGGAACAGCCCCAGCATTTT	CAISDRVEQPQHF
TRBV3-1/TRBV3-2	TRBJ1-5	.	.	TGTGCCAGCAGCCAGGCCGCAGGCGGCAATCAGCCCCAGCATTTT	CASSQAAGGNQPQHF
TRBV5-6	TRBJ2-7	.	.	TGTGCCAGCAGCTTGGTGGGCTACGAGCAGTACTTC	CASSLVGYEQYF
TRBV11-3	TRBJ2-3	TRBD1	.	TGTGCCAGCAGCACCGGACAGGATAACACAGATACGCAGTATTTT	CASSTGQDNTDTQYF
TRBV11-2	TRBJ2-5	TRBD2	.	TGTGCCAGCAGCACTAGCGGGTACCTCGGGGAGACCCAGTACTTC	CASSTSGYLGETQYF
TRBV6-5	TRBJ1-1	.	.	TGTGCCAGCTCTCTGAAGACAGCTAACACTGAAGCTTTCTTT	CASSLKTANTEAFF
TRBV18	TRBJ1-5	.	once	TGTGCCAGCTCACCGACAGTAGTTCGCTCTCAGCCCCAGCATTTT	CASSPTVVRSQPQHF
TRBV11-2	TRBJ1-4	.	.	TGTGCCAGCAGCTTAGTACAGCCTAATGAAAAACTGTTTTTT	CASSLVQPNEKLFF
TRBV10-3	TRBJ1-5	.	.	TGTGCCATCAGTGAGTCGCAACAGCCCCAGCATTTT	CAISESQQPQHF
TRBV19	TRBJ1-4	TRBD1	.	TGTGCCAGTAGTTCCTCCTTCCCGGGACAGATTATAGCAACTAATGAAAAACTGTTTTTT	CASSSSFPGQIIATNEKLFF
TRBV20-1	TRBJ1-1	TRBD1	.	TGCAGTGCACAGGGGGTTACTGAAGCTTTCTTT	CSAQGVTEAFF
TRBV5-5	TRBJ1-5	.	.	TGTGCCAGCAGCGCCCGGGACACCCCAAAGGGGCCCCAGCATTTT	CASSARDTPKGPQHF
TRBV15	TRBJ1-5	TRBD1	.	TGTGCCACCAGCAGAGATTCCCGCCAGGGGGATCAGCCCCAGCATTTT	CATSRDSRQGDQPQHF
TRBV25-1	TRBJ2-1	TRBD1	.	TGTGCCAGCACTAGGGGGCTTACCAATGAGCAGTTCTTC	CASTRGLTNEQFF
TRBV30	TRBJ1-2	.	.	TGTGCCTGGAGTGTAGGAGCAAACTATGGCTACACCTTC	CAWSVGANYGYTF
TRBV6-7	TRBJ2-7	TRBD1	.	TGTGCCAGCAGTTACTCGGTAGGGACAGGGGTTGAGAGCCGGCTGTACTTC	CASSYSVGTGVESRLYF
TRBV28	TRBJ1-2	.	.	TGTGCCAGCAGTGAAACGACGGGCTACACCTTC	CASSETTGYTF
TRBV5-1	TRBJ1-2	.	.	TGCGCCAGCAGCCCGGGAGACTATGGCTACACCTTC	CASSPGDYGYTF
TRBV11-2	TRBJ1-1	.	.	TGTGCCAGCAGCTTAGGAGTTGGGATGAACACTGAAGCTTTCTTT	CASSLGVGMNTEAFF
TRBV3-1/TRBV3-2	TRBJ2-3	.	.	TGTGCCAGCAGCTCGATCTGGGACGGCAACACAGATACGCAGTATTTT	CASSSIWDGNTDTQYF
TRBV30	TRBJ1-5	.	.	TGTGCCTGGAGTGACAGGGTCAATCAGCCCCAGCATTTT	CAWSDRVNQPQHF
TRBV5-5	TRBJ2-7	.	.	TGTGCCAGCAGCTTGGGGATTCGGGGGACAACCTACGAGCAGTACTTC	CASSLGIRGTTYEQYF
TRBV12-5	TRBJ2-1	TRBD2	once	TGTGCTAGTGGTTTGGTACCCCCAGCGGGAGTTTACAATGAGCAGTTCTTC	CASGLVPPAGVYNEQFF
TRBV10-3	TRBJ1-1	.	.	TGTGCCATCAGTGCCGTAGTGAACACTGAAGCTTTCTTT	CAISAVVNTEAFF
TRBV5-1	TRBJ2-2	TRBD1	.	TGCGCCAGCAGCTTGGGACAGGGGTACACCGGGGAGCTGTTTTTT	CASSLGQGYTGELFF
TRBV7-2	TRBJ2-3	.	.	TGTGCCAGCAGCTTAGACTACTCTAGCACAGATACGCAGTATTTT	CASSLDYSSTDTQYF